Listed below are T cell receptor beta chains from one sample, sequenced in a study of T cell responses to AZD1222 COVID-19 vaccine. Sequencing was performed with immunoSEQ multiplex PCR; in TCRdb, only in-frame clones are kept and a portion is missing. The sample yields more than 95,000 clones, less than 95% seen once. The sample was peripheral blood, taken on day 0 of MenACWY control vaccination. These receptors originate from an adult in good health. The CDR3 runs from the conserved cysteine through the conserved F or W. A D gene is named only where the DNA matches it firmly. A row's size may be missing; if present it is once, few, many or a size class.

v_call	j_call	d_call	clone_size	cdr3_nt	cdr3_aa
TRBV5-1	TRBJ2-7	-	-	TGCGCCAGCAACGACCCTAAGGGTGGTCAACGTGGCGAGCAGTACTTC	CASNDPKGGQRGEQYF
TRBV6-5	TRBJ1-2	TRBD1	few	TGTGCCAGCAAACCCCCGGGACAGGCCTATGGCTACACCTTC	CASKPPGQAYGYTF
TRBV6-5	TRBJ2-3	-	-	TGTGCCAGCAGTTTGGGACTGTCAGATACGCAGTATTTT	CASSLGLSDTQYF
TRBV30	TRBJ2-7	-	-	TGTGCCTGGGGGGGCACCGGGACACACTACTACGAGCAGTACTTC	CAWGGTGTHYYEQYF
TRBV9	TRBJ1-4	TRBD1	-	TGTGCCAGCAGCGTACAGGGGACAGGGCTTGAAAAACTGTTTTTT	CASSVQGTGLEKLFF
TRBV28	TRBJ1-4	-	once	TGTGCCAGCAAAACAGTTAATGAAAAACTGTTTTTT	CASKTVNEKLFF
TRBV11-2	TRBJ2-7	-	-	TGTGCCAGCAGCTTCCCCCTCGGCGGGCCCAGGACCTACGAGCAGTACTTC	CASSFPLGGPRTYEQYF
TRBV11-2	TRBJ1-1	TRBD1	-	TGTGCCAGCAGCTCCCGGGACAGGGAGAACACTGAAGCTTTCTTT	CASSSRDRENTEAFF
TRBV4-2	TRBJ2-1	-	-	TGTGCCAGCAGTCTGTTGGGGAATGAGCAGTTCTTC	CASSLLGNEQFF
TRBV9	TRBJ2-1	-	-	TGTGCCAGCAGCGCGACCGGGGATGGGGGATACAATGAGCAGTTCTTC	CASSATGDGGYNEQFF